Following are 5 T cell receptor beta chains from one sample sequenced in a study of early T cells in non-severe SARS-CoV-2 infection. TCRdb ran MiXCR on the 5' RACE reads and lists one entry per CDR3 protein. In the table there are 61,000 or so distinct CDR3 sequences, around 12% of which are singletons. Sequencing used whole blood, obtained at baseline. Receptors were obtained from an adult who was a healthcare worker with PCR-confirmed SARS-CoV-2 infection or an uninfected control (not recorded which). The donor label of this sample is uncertain.

V is TRBV4-1 and J is TRBJ2-3; D unclear. The V end was cut by 4 bases, the J end by 1 base, with 15 bases between. CDR1 and CDR2 (germline): MGHRA, YSYEKL. This CDR3 has 16 amino acids. The DNA of the CDR3 is TGCGCCAGCAGCCCCCAAGTGGCCTCTGGCACAGATACGCAGTATTTT. This encodes CASSPQVASGTDTQYF.

Many counts were recorded for this clonotype. This chain uses TRBV11-3 with TRBJ2-4, with D perhaps TRBD1 or TRBD2 (6 bases each). The CDR3 loop spans 17 amino acids. Trimming took 1 base from V and 0 from J, leaving 13 bases between them. Germline CDR1 is SGHNT and CDR2 is YENEEA. The CDR3 protein is CASSLGGTTRAKNIQYF. The DNA for the CDR3 is TGTGCCAGCAGCTTAGGCGGGACAACCCGAGCCAAAAACATTCAGTACTTC.

V usage is TRBV7-6 and J usage is TRBJ2-3, with 10 bases identical to TRBD1. With 6 bases clipped from V and 3 bases from J, the junction kept 6 bases outside the gene matches. CDR3 length: 15 amino acids. Germline assignment: CDR1 SGHVS and CDR2 FNYEAQ. CDR3 coding DNA: TGTGCCAGCAGACGCAGGACAGGGGGGACAGATACGCAGTATTTT. Encoded protein: CASRRRTGGTDTQYF.

This clonotype occurred many times. The rearrangement uses TRBV11-2 and TRBJ1-2; tentative D call: TRBD1 (6 bases). The CDR3 has 14 amino acids. The V gene's germline CDR1 is SGHAT and CDR2 FQNNGV. V was trimmed by 2 bases and J by 7 bases, leaving 14 bases between them. As DNA, the CDR3 is TGTGCCAGCAGCTTAACGACACAGGGTAGTGGCTACACCTTC. It is translated as CASSLTTQGSGYTF.

The chain joins TRBV20-1 to TRBJ2-5; 12 bases match TRBD2. Germline V lookup: CDR1 DFQATT, CDR2 SNEGSKA (reference sequence). The CDR3 has 16 residues. Trimming cost V 3 bases and J 3 bases; bases outside gene matches: 8. CDR3 sequence reads: CSARQSSGGVEETQYF. The CDR3 nucleotides read TGCAGTGCTAGGCAGTCTAGCGGGGGGGTAGAAGAGACCCAGTACTTC.